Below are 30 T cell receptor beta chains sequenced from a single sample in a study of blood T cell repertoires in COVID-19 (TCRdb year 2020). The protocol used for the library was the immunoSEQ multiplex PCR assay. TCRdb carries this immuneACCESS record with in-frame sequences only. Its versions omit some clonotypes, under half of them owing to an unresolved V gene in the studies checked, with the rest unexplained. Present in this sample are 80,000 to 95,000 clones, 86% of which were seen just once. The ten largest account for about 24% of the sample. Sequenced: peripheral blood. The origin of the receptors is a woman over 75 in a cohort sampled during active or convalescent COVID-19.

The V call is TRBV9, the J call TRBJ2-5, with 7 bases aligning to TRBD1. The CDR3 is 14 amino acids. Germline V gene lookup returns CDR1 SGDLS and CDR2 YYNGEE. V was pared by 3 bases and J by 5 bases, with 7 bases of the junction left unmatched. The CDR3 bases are TGTGCCAGCAGCGGAAGACAGGGCGGTGAGACCCAGTACTTC. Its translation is CASSGRQGGETQYF.

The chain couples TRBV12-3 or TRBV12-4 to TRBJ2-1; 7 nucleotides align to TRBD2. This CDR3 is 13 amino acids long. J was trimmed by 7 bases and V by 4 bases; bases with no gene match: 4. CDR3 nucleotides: TGTGCCAGCAGTTGGGGGGGGGTGAATGAGCAGTTCTTC. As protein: CASSWGGVNEQFF.

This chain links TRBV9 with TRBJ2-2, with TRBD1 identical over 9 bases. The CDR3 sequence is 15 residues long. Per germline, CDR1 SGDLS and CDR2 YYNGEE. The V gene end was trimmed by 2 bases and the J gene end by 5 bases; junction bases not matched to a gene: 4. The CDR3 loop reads CASSVGQGWTGELFF. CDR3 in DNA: TGTGCCAGCAGCGTCGGACAGGGGTGGACCGGGGAGCTGTTTTTT.

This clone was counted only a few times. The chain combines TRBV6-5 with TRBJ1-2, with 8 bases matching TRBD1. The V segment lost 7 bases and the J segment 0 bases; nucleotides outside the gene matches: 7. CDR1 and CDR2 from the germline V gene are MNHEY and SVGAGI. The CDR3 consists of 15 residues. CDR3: CASNGQGTSNYGYTF. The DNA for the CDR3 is TGTGCCAGCAACGGACAGGGAACGTCTAACTATGGCTACACCTTC.

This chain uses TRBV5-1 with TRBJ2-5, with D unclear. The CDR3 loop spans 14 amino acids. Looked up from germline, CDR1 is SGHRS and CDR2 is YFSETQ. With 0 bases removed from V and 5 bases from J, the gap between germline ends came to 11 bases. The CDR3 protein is CASSLALVGETQYF. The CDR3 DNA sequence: TGCGCCAGCAGCTTGGCTCTAGTTGGGGAGACCCAGTACTTC.

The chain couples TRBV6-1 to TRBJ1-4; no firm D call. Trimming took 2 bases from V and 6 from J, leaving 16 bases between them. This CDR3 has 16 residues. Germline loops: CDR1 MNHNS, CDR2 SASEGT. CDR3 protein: CASSEFGVLSDEKLFF. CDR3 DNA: TGTGCCAGCAGTGAATTCGGGGTATTATCGGATGAAAAACTGTTTTTT.

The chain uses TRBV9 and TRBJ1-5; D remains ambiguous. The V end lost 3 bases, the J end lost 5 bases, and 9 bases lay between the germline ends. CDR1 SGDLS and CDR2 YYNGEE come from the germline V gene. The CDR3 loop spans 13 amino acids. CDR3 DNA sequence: TGTGCCAGCAGCGCCGAGGTTGATCAGCCCCAGCATTTT. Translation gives CASSAEVDQPQHF. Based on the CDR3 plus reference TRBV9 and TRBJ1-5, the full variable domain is DSGVTQTPKHLITATGQRVTLRCSPRSGDLSVYWYQQSLDQGLQFLIQYYNGEERAKGNILERFSAQQFPDLHSELNLSSLELGDSALYFCASSAEVDQPQHFGDGTRLSIL.

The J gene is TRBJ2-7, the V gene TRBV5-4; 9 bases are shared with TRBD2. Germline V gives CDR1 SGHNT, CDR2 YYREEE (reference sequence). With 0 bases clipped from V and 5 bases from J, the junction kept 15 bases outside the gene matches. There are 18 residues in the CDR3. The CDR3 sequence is CASSLEGMRREGGNEQYF. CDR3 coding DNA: TGTGCCAGCAGCTTGGAGGGGATGAGGCGGGAGGGCGGTAACGAGCAGTACTTC.

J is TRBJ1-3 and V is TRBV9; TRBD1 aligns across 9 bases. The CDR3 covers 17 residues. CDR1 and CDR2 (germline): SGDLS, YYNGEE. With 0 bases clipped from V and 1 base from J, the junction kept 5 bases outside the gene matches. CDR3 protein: CASSVAHDRGSGNTIYF. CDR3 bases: TGTGCCAGCAGCGTAGCCCATGACAGGGGGTCTGGAAACACCATATATTTT.

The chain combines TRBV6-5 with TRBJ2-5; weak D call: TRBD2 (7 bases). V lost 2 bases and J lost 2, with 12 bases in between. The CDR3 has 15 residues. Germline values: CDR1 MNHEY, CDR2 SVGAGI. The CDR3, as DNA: TGTGCCAGCAGTTACGGGGGGGCGGATCAAGAGACCCAGTACTTC. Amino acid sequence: CASSYGGADQETQYF.

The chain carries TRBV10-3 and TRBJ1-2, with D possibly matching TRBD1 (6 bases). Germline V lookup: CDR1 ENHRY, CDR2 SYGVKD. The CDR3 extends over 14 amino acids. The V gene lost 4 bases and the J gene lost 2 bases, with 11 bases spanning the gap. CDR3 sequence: CAISVSTGNYGYTF. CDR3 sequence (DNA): TGTGCCATCAGTGTCTCAACAGGGAACTATGGCTACACCTTC.

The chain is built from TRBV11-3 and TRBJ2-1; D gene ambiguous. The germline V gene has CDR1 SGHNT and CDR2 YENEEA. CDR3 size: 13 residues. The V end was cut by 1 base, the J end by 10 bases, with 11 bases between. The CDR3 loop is CASSLGERLEQFF. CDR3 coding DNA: TGTGCCAGCAGCTTAGGTGAGAGGTTGGAGCAGTTCTTC.

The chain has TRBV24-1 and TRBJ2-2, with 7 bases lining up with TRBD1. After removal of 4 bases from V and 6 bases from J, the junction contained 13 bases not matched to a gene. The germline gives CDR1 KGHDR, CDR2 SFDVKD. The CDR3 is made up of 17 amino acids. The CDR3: CATSDHTGAGISGELFF. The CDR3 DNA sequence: TGTGCCACCAGTGACCACACAGGGGCTGGAATCTCCGGGGAGCTGTTTTTT.

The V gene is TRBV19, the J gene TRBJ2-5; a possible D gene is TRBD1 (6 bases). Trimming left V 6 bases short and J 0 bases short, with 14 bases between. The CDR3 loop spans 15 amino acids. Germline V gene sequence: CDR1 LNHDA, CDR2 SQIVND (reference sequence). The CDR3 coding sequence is TGTGCCAGTAGCCCATCCGACAGGTACCAAGAGACCCAGTACTTC. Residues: CASSPSDRYQETQYF.

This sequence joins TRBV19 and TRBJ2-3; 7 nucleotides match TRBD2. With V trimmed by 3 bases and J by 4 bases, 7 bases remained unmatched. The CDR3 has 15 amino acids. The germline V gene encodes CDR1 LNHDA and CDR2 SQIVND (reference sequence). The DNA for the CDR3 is TGTGCCAGTAGTATGGGGCTAGCGGAGTCAGATACGCAGTATTTT. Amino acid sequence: CASSMGLAESDTQYF.

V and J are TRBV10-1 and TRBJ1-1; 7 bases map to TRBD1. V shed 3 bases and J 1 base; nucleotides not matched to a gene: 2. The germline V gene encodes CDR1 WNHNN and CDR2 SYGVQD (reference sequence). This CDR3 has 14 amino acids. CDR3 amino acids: CASSDNRGNTEAFF. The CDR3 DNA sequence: TGCGCCAGCAGTGACAACAGGGGGAACACTGAAGCTTTCTTT.

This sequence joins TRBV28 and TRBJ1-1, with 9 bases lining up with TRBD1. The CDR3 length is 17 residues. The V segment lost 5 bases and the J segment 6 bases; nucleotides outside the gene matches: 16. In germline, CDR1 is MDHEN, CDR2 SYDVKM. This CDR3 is CASSEYTGGLGGPEAFF. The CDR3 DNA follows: TGTGCCAGCAGTGAGTACACAGGGGGCTTGGGGGGACCTGAAGCTTTCTTT.

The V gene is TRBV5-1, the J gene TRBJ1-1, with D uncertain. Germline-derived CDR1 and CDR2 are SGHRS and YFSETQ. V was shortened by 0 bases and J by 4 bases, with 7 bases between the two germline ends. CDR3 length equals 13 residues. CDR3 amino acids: CASSLGSGTEAFF. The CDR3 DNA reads TGCGCCAGCAGCTTGGGGAGTGGCACTGAAGCTTTCTTT. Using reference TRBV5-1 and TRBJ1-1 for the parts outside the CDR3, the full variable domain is KAGVTQTPRYLIKTRGQQVTLSCSPISGHRSVSWYQQTPGQGLQFLFEYFSETQRNKGNFPGRFSGRQFSNSRSEMNVSTLELGDSALYLCASSLGSGTEAFFGQGTRLTVV.

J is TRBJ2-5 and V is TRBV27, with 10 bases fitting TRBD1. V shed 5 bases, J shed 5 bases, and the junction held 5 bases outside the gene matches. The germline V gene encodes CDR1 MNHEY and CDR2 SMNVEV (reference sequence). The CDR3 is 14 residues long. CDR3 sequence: CASSRQGARETQYF. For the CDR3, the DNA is TGTGCCAGCAGTCGACAGGGGGCCCGGGAGACCCAGTACTTC.

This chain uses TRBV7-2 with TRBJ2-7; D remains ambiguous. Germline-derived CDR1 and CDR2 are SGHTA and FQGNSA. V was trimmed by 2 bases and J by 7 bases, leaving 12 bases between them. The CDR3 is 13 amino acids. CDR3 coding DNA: TGTGCCAGCAGCTTATTAGCCCTAACGGAGCAGTACGTC. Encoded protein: CASSLLALTEQYV.

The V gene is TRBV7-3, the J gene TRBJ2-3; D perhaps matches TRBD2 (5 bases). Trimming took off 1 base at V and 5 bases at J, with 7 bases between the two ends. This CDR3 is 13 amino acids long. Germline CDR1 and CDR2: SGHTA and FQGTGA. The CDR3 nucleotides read TGTGCCAGCAGCTTAATTCGGGAAGATACGCAGTATTTT. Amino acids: CASSLIREDTQYF.

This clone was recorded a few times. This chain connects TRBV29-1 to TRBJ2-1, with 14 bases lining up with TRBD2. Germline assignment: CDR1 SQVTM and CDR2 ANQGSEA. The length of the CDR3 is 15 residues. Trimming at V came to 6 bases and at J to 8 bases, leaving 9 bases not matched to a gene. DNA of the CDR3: TGCAGCGTGGGAGGGACTAGCGGGAGACGGGATGAGCAGTTCTTC. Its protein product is CSVGGTSGRRDEQFF.

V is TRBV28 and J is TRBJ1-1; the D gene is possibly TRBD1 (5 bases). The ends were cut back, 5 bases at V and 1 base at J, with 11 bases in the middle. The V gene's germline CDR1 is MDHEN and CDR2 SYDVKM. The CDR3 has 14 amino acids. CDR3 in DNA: TGTGCCAGCAGTATAACAAGGGGGAACACTGAAGCTTTCTTT. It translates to CASSITRGNTEAFF. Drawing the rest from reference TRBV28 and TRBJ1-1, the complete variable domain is DVKVTQSSRYLVKRTGEKVFLECVQDMDHENMFWYRQDPGLGLRLIYFSYDVKMKEKGDIPEGYSVSREKKERFSLILESASTNQTSMYLCASSITRGNTEAFFGQGTRLTVV.

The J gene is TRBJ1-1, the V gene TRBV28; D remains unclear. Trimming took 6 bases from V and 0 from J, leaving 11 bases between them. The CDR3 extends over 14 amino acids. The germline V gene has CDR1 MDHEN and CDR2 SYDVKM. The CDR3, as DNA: TGTGCCAGCAGCGGCGGGGTCGTGAACACTGAAGCTTTCTTT. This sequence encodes CASSGGVVNTEAFF.

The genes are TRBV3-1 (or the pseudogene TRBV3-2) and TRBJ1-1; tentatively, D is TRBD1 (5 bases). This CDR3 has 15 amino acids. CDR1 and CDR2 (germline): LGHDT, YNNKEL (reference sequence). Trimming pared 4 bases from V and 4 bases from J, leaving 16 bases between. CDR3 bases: TGTGCCAGCAGCCCCCAGGGTTCCGACGGCACTGAAGCTTTCTTT. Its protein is CASSPQGSDGTEAFF.

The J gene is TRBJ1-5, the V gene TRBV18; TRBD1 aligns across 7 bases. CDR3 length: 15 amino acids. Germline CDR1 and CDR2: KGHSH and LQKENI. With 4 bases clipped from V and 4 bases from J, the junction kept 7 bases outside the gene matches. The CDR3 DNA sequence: TGTGCCAGCTCACAAAAACAGGGGCAGAATCAGCCCCAGCATTTT. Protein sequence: CASSQKQGQNQPQHF.

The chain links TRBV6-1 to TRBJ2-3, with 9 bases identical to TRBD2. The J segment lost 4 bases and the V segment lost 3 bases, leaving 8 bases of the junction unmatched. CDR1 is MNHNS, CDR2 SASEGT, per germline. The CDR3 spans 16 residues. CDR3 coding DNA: TGTGCCAGCAGTGACGCTAGCGGGGTTGGGTCAGATACGCAGTATTTT. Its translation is CASSDASGVGSDTQYF.

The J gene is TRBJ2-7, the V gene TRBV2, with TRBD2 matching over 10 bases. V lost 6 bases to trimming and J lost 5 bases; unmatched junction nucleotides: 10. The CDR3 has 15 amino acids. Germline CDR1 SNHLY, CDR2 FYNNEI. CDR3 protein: CASSRLAGYGHEQYV. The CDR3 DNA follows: TGTGCCAGCAGCCGACTAGCGGGCTATGGCCACGAGCAGTACGTC.

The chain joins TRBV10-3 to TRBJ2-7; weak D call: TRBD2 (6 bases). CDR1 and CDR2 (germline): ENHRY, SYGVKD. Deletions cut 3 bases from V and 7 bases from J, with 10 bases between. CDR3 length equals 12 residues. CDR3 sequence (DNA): TGTGCCATCAGTGATGGTGCGGGAGAGCAGTACGTC. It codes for CAISDGAGEQYV.

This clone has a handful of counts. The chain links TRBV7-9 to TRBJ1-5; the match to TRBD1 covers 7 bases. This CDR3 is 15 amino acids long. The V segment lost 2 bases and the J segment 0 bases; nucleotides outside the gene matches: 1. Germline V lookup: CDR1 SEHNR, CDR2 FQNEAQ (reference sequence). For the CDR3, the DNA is TGTGCCAGCAGCTTACAGGGGGATAGCAATCAGCCCCAGCATTTT. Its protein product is CASSLQGDSNQPQHF.